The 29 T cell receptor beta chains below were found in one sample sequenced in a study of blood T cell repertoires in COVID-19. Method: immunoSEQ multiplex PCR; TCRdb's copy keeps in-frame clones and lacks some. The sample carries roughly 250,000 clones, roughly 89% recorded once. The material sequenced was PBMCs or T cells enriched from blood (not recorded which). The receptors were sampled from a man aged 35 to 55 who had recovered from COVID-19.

Here the CDR3 DNA reads TGTGCCAGCAGTTTAACGGGGAACGACTATGGCTACACCTTC. Protein: CASSLTGNDYGYTF. The chain links TRBV28 to TRBJ1-2, with unresolved D. With 2 bases removed from V and 3 bases from J, the gap between germline ends came to 10 bases. This CDR3 comprises 14 residues. Germline lookup yields CDR1 MDHEN and CDR2 SYDVKM.

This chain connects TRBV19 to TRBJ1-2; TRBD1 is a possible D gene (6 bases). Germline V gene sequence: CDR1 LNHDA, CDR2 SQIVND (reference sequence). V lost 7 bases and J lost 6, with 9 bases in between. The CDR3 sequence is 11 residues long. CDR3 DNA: TGTGCCAGTACCACAGGGAATGGCTACACCTTC. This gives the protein CASTTGNGYTF.

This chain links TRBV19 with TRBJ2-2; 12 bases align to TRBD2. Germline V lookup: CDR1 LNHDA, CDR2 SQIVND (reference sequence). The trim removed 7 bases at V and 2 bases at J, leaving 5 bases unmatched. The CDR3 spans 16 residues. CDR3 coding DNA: TGTGCCAGTATTCCGACTAGCGGGAGAAACACCGGGGAGCTGTTTTTT. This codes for CASIPTSGRNTGELFF.

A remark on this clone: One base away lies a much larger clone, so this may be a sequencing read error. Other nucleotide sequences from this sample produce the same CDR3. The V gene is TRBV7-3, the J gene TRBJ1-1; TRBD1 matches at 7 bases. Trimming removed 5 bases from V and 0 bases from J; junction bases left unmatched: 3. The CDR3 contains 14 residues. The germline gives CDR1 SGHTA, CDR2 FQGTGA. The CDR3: CASSLDRVNTEAFF. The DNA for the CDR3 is TGTGCCAGCAGCCTCGACAGGGTGAACACTGAAGCTTTCTTT.

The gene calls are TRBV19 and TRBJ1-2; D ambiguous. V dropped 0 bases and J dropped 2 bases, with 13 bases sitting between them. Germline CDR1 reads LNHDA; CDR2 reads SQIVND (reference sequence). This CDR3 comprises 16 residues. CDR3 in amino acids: CASSIEGTESNYGYTF. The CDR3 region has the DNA TGTGCCAGTAGTATAGAGGGCACAGAATCAAACTATGGCTACACCTTC.

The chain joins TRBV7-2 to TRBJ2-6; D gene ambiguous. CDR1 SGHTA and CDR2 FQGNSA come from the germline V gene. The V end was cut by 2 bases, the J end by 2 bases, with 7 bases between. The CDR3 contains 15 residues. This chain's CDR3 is CASSLWAAGANVLTF. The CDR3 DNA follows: TGTGCCAGCAGCTTATGGGCTGCTGGGGCCAACGTCCTGACTTTC. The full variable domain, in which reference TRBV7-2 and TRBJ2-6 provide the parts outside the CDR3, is GAGVSQSPSNKVTEKGKDVELRCDPISGHTALYWYRQSLGQGLEFLIYFQGNSAPDKSGLPSDRFSAERTGGSVSTLTIQRTQQEDSAVYLCASSLWAAGANVLTFGAGSRLTVL.

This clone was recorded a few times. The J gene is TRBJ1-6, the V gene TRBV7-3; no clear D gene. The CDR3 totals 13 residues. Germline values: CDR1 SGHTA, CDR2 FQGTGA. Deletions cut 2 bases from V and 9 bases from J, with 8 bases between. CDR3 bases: TGTGCCAGCAGCTTAGAGGGTTCTTCACCCCTCCACTTT. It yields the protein CASSLEGSSPLHF.

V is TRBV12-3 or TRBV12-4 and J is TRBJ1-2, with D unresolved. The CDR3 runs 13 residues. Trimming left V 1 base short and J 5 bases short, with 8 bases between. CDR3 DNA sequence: TGTGCCAGCAGTTTAGTAGCGGGATATGGCTACACCTTC. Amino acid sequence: CASSLVAGYGYTF.

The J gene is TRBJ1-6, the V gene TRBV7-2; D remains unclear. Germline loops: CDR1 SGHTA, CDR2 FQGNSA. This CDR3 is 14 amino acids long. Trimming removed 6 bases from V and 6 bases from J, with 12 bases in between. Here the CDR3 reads CASRPGNFNSPLHF. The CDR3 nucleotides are TGTGCCAGCAGGCCCGGGAATTTTAATTCACCCCTCCACTTT.

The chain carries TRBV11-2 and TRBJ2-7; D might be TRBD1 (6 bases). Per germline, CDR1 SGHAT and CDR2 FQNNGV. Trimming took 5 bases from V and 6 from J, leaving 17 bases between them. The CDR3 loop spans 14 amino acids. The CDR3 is CASSPSGQPGEQYF. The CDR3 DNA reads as TGTGCCAGCAGCCCCTCCGGACAGCCCGGCGAGCAGTACTTC.

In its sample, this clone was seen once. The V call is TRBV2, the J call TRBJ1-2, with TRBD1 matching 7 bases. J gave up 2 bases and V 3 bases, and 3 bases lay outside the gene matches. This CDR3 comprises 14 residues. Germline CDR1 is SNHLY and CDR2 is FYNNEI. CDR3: CASSDRQGNYGYTF. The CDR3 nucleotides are TGTGCCAGCAGTGACCGACAGGGAAACTATGGCTACACCTTC.

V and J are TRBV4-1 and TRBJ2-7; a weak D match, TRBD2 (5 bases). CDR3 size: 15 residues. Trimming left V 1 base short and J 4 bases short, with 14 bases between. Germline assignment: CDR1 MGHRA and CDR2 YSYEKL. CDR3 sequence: CASSQVAGGWYEQYF. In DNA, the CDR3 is TGCGCCAGCAGCCAAGTTGCGGGCGGTTGGTACGAGCAGTACTTC.

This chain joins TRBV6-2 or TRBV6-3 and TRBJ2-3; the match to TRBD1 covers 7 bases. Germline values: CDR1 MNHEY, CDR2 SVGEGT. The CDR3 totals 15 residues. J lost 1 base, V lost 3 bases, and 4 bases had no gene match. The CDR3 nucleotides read TGTGCCAGCAGTTATAGTGGACAGGGCACAGATACGCAGTATTTT. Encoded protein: CASSYSGQGTDTQYF.

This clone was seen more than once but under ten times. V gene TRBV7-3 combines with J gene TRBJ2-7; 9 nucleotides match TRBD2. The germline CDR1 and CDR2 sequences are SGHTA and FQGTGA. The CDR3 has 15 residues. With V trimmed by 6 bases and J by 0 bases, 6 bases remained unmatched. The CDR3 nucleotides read TGTGCCAGCAGTCCGAGCGGGGGGATCTCCTACGAGCAGTACTTC. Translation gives CASSPSGGISYEQYF.

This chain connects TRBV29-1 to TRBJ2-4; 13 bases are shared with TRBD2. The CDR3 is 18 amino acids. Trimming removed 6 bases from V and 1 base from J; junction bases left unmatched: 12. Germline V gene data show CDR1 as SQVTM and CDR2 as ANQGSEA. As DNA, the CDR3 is TGCAGCGTCGGGGACGGGACTAGCGGGATGTGGGCCAAAAACATTCAGTACTTC. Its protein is CSVGDGTSGMWAKNIQYF.

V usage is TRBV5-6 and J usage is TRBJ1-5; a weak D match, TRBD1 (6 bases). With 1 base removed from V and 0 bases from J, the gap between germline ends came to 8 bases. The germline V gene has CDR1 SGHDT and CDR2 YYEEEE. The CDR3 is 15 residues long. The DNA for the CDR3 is TGTGCCAGCAGCTTGACAGGGTCTAGCAATCAGCCCCAGCATTTT. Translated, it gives CASSLTGSSNQPQHF.

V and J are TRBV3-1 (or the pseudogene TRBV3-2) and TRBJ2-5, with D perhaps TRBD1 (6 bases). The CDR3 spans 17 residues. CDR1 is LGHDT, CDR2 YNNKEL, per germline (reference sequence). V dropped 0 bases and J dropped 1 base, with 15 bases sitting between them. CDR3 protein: CASSQDLIGQSQETQYF. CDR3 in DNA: TGTGCCAGCAGCCAAGATCTAATTGGACAGAGCCAAGAGACCCAGTACTTC.

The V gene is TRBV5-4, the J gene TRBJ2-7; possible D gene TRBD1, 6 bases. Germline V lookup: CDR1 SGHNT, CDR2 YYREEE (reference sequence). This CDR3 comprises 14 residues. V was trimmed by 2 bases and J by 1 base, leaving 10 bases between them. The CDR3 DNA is TGTGCCAGCAGCTTAGGACAGTCGTCCTACGAGCAGTACTTC. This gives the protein CASSLGQSSYEQYF.

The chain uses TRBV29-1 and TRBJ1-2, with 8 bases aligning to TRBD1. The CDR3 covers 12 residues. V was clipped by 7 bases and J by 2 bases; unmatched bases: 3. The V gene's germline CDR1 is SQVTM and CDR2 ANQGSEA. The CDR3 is CSGGQGNYGYTF. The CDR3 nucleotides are TGCAGCGGCGGACAGGGAAACTATGGCTACACCTTC. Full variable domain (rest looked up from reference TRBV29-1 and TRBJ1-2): SAVISQKPSRDICQRGTSLTIQCQVDSQVTMMFWYRQQPGQSLTLIATANQGSEATYESGFVIDKFPISRPNLTFSTLTVSNMSPEDSSIYLCSGGQGNYGYTFGSGTRLTVV.

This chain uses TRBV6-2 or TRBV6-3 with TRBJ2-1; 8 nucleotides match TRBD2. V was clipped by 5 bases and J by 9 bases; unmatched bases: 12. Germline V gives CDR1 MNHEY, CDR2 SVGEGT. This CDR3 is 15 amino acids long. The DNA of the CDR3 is TGTGCCAGCAGTACCGGGGGTAGCGGGATTGGTGAGCAGTTCTTC. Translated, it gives CASSTGGSGIGEQFF.

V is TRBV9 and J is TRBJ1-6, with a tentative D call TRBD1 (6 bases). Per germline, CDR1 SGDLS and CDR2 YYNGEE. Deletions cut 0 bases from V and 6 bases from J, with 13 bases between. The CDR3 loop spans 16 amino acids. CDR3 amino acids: CASSVEGGVSNSPLHF. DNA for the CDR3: TGTGCCAGCAGCGTAGAAGGGGGGGTATCTAATTCACCCCTCCACTTT.

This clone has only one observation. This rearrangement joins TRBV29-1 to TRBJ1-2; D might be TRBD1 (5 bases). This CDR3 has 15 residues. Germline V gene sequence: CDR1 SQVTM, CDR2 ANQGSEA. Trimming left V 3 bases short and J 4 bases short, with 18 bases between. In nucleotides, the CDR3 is TGCAGCGTTGAGTTGGGTGGGGCCCTCCCCTATGGCTACACCTTC. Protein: CSVELGGALPYGYTF.

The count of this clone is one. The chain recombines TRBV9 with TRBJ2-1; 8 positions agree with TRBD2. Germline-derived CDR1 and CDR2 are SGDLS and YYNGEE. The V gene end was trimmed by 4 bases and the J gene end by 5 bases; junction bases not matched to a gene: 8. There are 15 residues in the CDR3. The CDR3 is CASSPPGLVNNEQFF. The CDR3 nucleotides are TGTGCCAGCAGCCCCCCGGGACTAGTCAACAATGAGCAGTTCTTC.

CDR3 sequence (DNA): TGTGCCAGCAGTGGACAGCCCACCGATCAGCCCCAGCATTTT. This sequence encodes CASSGQPTDQPQHF. The chain carries TRBV2 and TRBJ1-5; D might be TRBD1 (5 bases). Trimming took off 4 bases at V and 5 bases at J, with 12 bases between the two ends. This CDR3 region has 14 residues. The V gene's germline CDR1 is SNHLY and CDR2 FYNNEI.

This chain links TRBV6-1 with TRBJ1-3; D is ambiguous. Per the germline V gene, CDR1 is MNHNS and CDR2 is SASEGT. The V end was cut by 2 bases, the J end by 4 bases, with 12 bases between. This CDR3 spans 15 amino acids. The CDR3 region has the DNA TGTGCCAGCAGTGAACGCGGGTTACAAGGAAACACCATATATTTT. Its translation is CASSERGLQGNTIYF.

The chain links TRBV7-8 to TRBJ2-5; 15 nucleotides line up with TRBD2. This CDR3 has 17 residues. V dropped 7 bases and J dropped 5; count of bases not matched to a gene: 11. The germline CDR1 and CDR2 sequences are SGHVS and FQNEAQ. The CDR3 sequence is CASNIQGLAGGGETQYF. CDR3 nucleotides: TGTGCCAGCAACATTCAGGGACTAGCGGGAGGAGGGGAGACCCAGTACTTC.

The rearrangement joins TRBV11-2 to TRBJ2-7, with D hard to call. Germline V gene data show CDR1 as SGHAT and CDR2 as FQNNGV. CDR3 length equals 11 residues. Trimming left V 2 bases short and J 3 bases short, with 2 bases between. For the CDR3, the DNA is TGTGCCAGCAGCTTACGCTACGAGCAGTACTTC. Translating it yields CASSLRYEQYF. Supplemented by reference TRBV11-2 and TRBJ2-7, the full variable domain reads EAGVAQSPRYKIIEKRQSVAFWCNPISGHATLYWYQQILGQGPKLLIQFQNNGVVDDSQLPKDRFSAERLKGVDSTLKIQPAKLEDSAVYLCASSLRYEQYFGPGTRLTVT.

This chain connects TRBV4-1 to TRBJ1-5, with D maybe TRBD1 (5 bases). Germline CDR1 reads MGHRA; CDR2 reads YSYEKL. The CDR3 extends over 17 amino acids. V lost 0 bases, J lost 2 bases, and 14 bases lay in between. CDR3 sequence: CASSQDQGGYGNQPQHF. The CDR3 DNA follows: TGCGCCAGCAGCCAAGATCAGGGCGGATATGGCAATCAGCCCCAGCATTTT.

In nucleotides, the CDR3 is TGTGCCAGCAGTCAACAGAATAGGAACACTGAAGCTTTCTTT. Its protein is CASSQQNRNTEAFF. The chain employs TRBV6-2 or TRBV6-3 and TRBJ1-1, with D unresolved. CDR1 MNHEY and CDR2 SVGEGT come from the germline V gene. Trimming took 5 bases from V and 1 from J, leaving 11 bases between them. The CDR3 has 14 amino acids.